One sample yielded the 7 T cell receptor beta chains listed below, sequenced in a study of cytotoxic CD8 clonotypes in ibrutinib-treated CLL. Assay used: immunoSEQ multiplex PCR; TCRdb lists only in-frame clones, some missing. Here the sample spans about 72,000 clones, around 80% being singletons. The source material was PBMCs, sampled at disease progression, from a patient treated with ibrutinib. These receptors originate from a human donor with chronic lymphocytic leukemia.

The V and J genes are TRBV11-2 and TRBJ2-7, with 11 bases that match TRBD2. The CDR3 is 14 residues long. V shed 4 bases and J 9 bases; nucleotides not matched to a gene: 8. Per the germline V gene, CDR1 is SGHAT and CDR2 is FQNNGV. DNA of the CDR3: TGTGCCAGCAGCTCGGGACTAGCGGAGGGGGTGCAGTACTTC. This sequence encodes CASSSGLAEGVQYF.

The chain joins TRBV6-4 to TRBJ2-2; 9 bases map to TRBD1. CDR1 is MRHNA, CDR2 SNTAGT, per germline. This CDR3 spans 17 amino acids. V lost 2 bases, J lost 3 bases, and 7 bases stayed unmatched. Here the CDR3 DNA reads TGTGCCAGCAGTGACCACCCGGGACAGGGTCACACCGGGGAGCTGTTTTTT. It is translated as CASSDHPGQGHTGELFF.

The J gene is TRBJ1-1, the V gene TRBV12-5, with D perhaps matching TRBD1 (6 bases). Trimming took 2 bases from V and 4 from J, leaving 20 bases between them. The germline gives CDR1 LGHNT, CDR2 FRNRAP. The CDR3 is 17 residues long. CDR3 amino acids: CASGLLTPRGLGTEAFF. CDR3 sequence (DNA): TGTGCTAGTGGTTTGTTAACACCCAGGGGACTGGGCACTGAAGCTTTCTTT.

The CDR3 DNA sequence: TGTGCCAGCAGCCCGGACAGGGGGGCAGATACGCAGTATTTT. Translating it yields CASSPDRGADTQYF. The chain carries TRBV6-5 and TRBJ2-3; 10 positions match TRBD1. V lost 6 bases and J lost 4; bases outside the gene matches: 4. CDR1 is MNHEY and CDR2 is SVGAGI in the germline V gene. The CDR3 length is 14 residues.

CDR3 bases: TGTGCCAGCAGAATAAGTAGCAATCAGCCCCAGCATTTT. Amino acids: CASRISSNQPQHF. This chain uses TRBV7-8 with TRBJ1-5, with unresolved D. CDR1 and CDR2 from the germline V gene are SGHVS and FQNEAQ. The CDR3 is made up of 13 amino acids. Deletions cut 6 bases from V and 0 bases from J, with 6 bases between.

The gene calls are TRBV15 and TRBJ2-7; TRBD1 matches at 9 bases. Germline assignment: CDR1 LNHNV and CDR2 YYDKDF (reference sequence). J was trimmed by 4 bases and V by 4 bases; bases with no gene match: 8. There are 15 residues in the CDR3. CDR3 region: CATSNRDRVRYEQYF. CDR3 sequence (DNA): TGTGCCACCAGCAACCGGGACAGGGTGCGTTACGAGCAGTACTTC.

The chain is built from TRBV5-1 and TRBJ2-1, with TRBD2 matching over 10 bases. The CDR3 sequence is 16 residues long. V was pared by 3 bases and J by 5 bases, with 8 bases of the junction left unmatched. The germline V gene has CDR1 SGHRS and CDR2 YFSETQ. CDR3 DNA: TGCGCCAGCAGCTGGGGGGCTAGCGGGAGTGACAATGAGCAGTTCTTC. This encodes CASSWGASGSDNEQFF.